This TCR beta chain comes out of a study of shared clonotypes between healthy human individuals. CDR3 length equals 14 residues. Profiling relied on immunoSEQ multiplex PCR, and the TCRdb table lists in-frame clones only, not all of them. The repertoire includes more than 2 million clones, 85% to 95% of them detected once, and 0.1% to 0.15% sits in the top ten. The rearrangement links TRBV21-1 to TRBJ1-1; the D call TRBD1 from the table was never checked on the DNA. TRBV21-1 is a pseudogene segment. This TCR derives from a man younger than 35 in good health. Source material: naive CD4+ T cells sorted from blood. Documented subset: CD45RA+ positively selected. CDR3 sequence (DNA): TGTGCCAGCAGCAACCAGGACAGGGACGTTGAAGCTTTCTTT. Protein: CASSNQDRDVEAFF.